The clone carrying this T cell receptor (beta chain) was picked up a small number of times. The data stem from a study of patients and donors after allogeneic stem cell transplantation. TCRdb reprocessed the RT-PCR reads via MiXCR and lists one record per CDR3 protein. This sample has roughly 230,000 distinct CDR3 sequences, with roughly an eighth found just once. The ends were cut back, 4 bases at V and 6 bases at J, with 15 bases in the middle. This CDR3 is built from 14 residues. Germline assignment: CDR1 SEHNR and CDR2 FQNEAQ (reference sequence). This sequence was found in a human donor who was either an allogeneic HSCT recipient or a stem cell or donor lymphocyte infusion donor (not recorded which). It is not recorded whose cells these are; they may come from a transplant donor. The specimen sequenced was blood, either unsorted or a sorted T cell fraction (not recorded which). The chain links TRBV7-9 to TRBJ1-2; possible D gene TRBD1, 5 bases. The CDR3 bases are TGTGCCAGCAGCTCAGGGCCAATTATGGATGGCTACACCTTC. This gives the protein CASSSGPIMDGYTF.